Following are 4 T cell receptor beta chains from one sample sequenced in a study of blood T cell repertoires in COVID-19. Libraries were prepared by immunoSEQ multiplex PCR; TCRdb keeps only in-frame clonotypes and omits some of them. The table includes more than 300,000 clones, approximately 90% detected once. Sequencing was done on a sample of PBMCs or T cells enriched from blood (not recorded which). The receptors shown here come from a young woman who had been exposed to COVID-19.

The chain combines TRBV7-9 with TRBJ1-2; TRBD1 is a possible D gene (5 bases). CDR1 is SEHNR and CDR2 is FQNEAQ in the germline V gene (reference sequence). CDR3 length: 13 amino acids. Trimming took off 1 base at V and 7 bases at J, with 10 bases between the two ends. The DNA of the CDR3 is TGTGCCAGCAGCTTAGTCAGGGTCGGTGGCTACACCTTC. Residues: CASSLVRVGGYTF.

The chain joins TRBV10-3 to TRBJ1-1; a possible D gene is TRBD1 (6 bases). The CDR3 is 14 residues long. The V gene lost 6 bases and the J gene lost 2 bases, with 13 bases spanning the gap. Germline-derived CDR1 and CDR2 are ENHRY and SYGVKD. This chain's CDR3 is CAIRLTGHNTEAFF. DNA of the CDR3: TGTGCCATCAGACTGACAGGACATAACACTGAAGCTTTCTTT.

The chain has TRBV19 and TRBJ1-4, with a tentative D call TRBD1 (5 bases). V gave up 10 bases and J gave up 10 bases, with 16 bases separating them. The CDR3 contains 12 residues. Germline assignment: CDR1 LNHDA and CDR2 SQIVND (reference sequence). CDR3 sequence (DNA): TGTGCCACCCCCGACAGTTCAGGAAAACTGTTTTTT. Residues: CATPDSSGKLFF.

V is TRBV9 and J is TRBJ2-1, with 8 bases matching TRBD2. Germline CDR1 SGDLS, CDR2 YYNGEE. This CDR3 has 18 residues. V dropped 4 bases and J dropped 5; count of bases not matched to a gene: 17. CDR3 residues: CASSTRLGGGFWDNEQFF. The CDR3 nucleotides read TGTGCCAGCAGCACCCGCCTCGGGGGGGGTTTTTGGGACAATGAGCAGTTCTTC.